The 15 T cell receptor beta chains listed next were all sequenced from one sample in a study of neoadjuvant anti-PD-1 for oral cavity cancer. Time point given: after neoadjuvant nivolumab, at surgical resection. The assay was immunoSEQ multiplex PCR, and TCRdb's table has in-frame clones only and misses some. The sample contains about 42,000 clones, 77% of which appear only once. The sample consisted of PBMCs, taken after nivolumab (anti-PD-1) treatment. The receptors were sampled from a person aged 35 to 85 with oral cavity squamous cell carcinoma.

V usage is TRBV10-2 and J usage is TRBJ1-1; no reliable D call. Deletions cut 4 bases from V and 3 bases from J, with 9 bases between. This CDR3 is 13 amino acids long. Germline loops: CDR1 WSHSY, CDR2 SAAADI. For the CDR3, the DNA is TGCGCCAGCAGTGTGAAGCGAGACACTGAAGCTTTCTTT. Translation: CASSVKRDTEAFF.

The chain joins TRBV5-1 to TRBJ2-3; D not certain. The ends were cut back, 1 base at V and 5 bases at J, with 8 bases in the middle. Germline V gene data show CDR1 as SGHRS and CDR2 as YFSETQ. The CDR3 is 13 amino acids. DNA for the CDR3: TGCGCCAGCAGCTTGATTCTGGAAGATACGCAGTATTTT. The encoded protein is CASSLILEDTQYF.

CDR3 loop: CATSRDPLRTQHF. The CDR3 DNA sequence: TGTGCCACCAGCAGAGATCCCCTTCGAACCCAGCATTTT. The V gene is TRBV15, the J gene TRBJ1-5, with D uncertain. The germline V gene encodes CDR1 LNHNV and CDR2 YYDKDF (reference sequence). V dropped 0 bases and J dropped 11 bases, with 11 bases sitting between them. This CDR3 is 13 amino acids long.

This clone appeared a single time. The chain has TRBV12-5 and TRBJ2-7; no clear D. Per the germline V gene, CDR1 is LGHNT and CDR2 is FRNRAP. Trimming removed 3 bases from V and 1 base from J, with 7 bases in between. The CDR3 runs 13 residues. CDR3 residues: CASGLKASYEQYF. CDR3 coding DNA: TGTGCTAGTGGTTTAAAGGCTTCCTACGAGCAGTACTTC. The complete variable domain, with remaining parts taken from reference TRBV12-5 and TRBJ2-7, reads DARVTQTPRHKVTEMGQEVTMRCQPILGHNTVFWYRQTMMQGLELLAYFRNRAPLDDSGMPKDRFSAEMPDATLATLKIQPSEPRDSAVYFCASGLKASYEQYFGPGTRLTVT.

This clone turned up a few times. V and J are TRBV29-1 and TRBJ1-2; D not resolved. With 7 bases removed from V and 3 bases from J, the gap between germline ends came to 15 bases. Germline V CDR1 and CDR2: SQVTM, ANQGSEA. The CDR3 totals 13 residues. CDR3 sequence (DNA): TGCAGCGCCGAAGGGTTTGTTGACTATGGCTACACCTTC. Its translation is CSAEGFVDYGYTF.

Only a few counts were recorded for this clone. The chain recombines TRBV10-1 with TRBJ2-5; D may correspond to TRBD1 or TRBD2 (6 bases each). Germline-derived CDR1 and CDR2 are WNHNN and SYGVQD (reference sequence). The CDR3 contains 14 residues. V was shortened by 3 bases and J by 5 bases, with 13 bases between the two germline ends. The CDR3 region is CASSDAGRGETQYF. The CDR3 nucleotides are TGCGCCAGCAGTGATGCGGGAAGGGGGGAGACCCAGTACTTC.

This clone has just a few counts. The rearrangement links TRBV19 to TRBJ1-3; D is unresolved. Trimming stripped 6 bases from V and 0 bases from J, with 9 bases between. This CDR3 has 14 residues. The germline gives CDR1 LNHDA, CDR2 SQIVND (reference sequence). The CDR3 DNA sequence: TGTGCCAGTAGGAGAGAGTACTCTGGAAACACCATATATTTT. This codes for CASRREYSGNTIYF.

V is TRBV7-9 and J is TRBJ1-1, with no clear D. Between the trimmed V and J ends, which lost 3 bases and 3 bases, there was a span of 5 bases. This CDR3 contains 12 residues. CDR1 SEHNR and CDR2 FQNEAQ come from the germline V gene (reference sequence). DNA for the CDR3: TGTGCCAGCAGCTTCGGGGACACTGAAGCTTTCTTT. Translation: CASSFGDTEAFF.

In this sample, this clone turned up once. The chain has TRBV5-1 and TRBJ2-1; TRBD2 matches 11 bases. The V gene's germline CDR1 is SGHRS and CDR2 YFSETQ. Germline trimming cut 7 bases from V and 5 bases from J; bases unmatched to any gene: 11. This CDR3 is 16 amino acids long. CDR3 sequence: CASLPLAGGPDNEQFF. Written as DNA, the CDR3 is TGCGCCAGCCTACCTTTAGCGGGGGGGCCGGACAATGAGCAGTTCTTC.

The chain couples TRBV29-1 to TRBJ2-3; D unresolved. V dropped 3 bases and J dropped 3 bases, with 10 bases sitting between them. This CDR3 has 13 amino acids. CDR1 is SQVTM and CDR2 is ANQGSEA in the germline V gene. CDR3 region: CSVDDGSTDTQYF. Written as DNA, the CDR3 is TGCAGCGTTGACGACGGATCTACAGATACGCAGTATTTT.

This clone was observed once. The V gene is TRBV19, the J gene TRBJ2-5, with TRBD2 matching over 8 bases. Germline CDR1 LNHDA, CDR2 SQIVND (reference sequence). The CDR3 covers 12 residues. V lost 6 bases, J lost 5 bases, and 2 bases stayed unmatched. CDR3 protein: CASRASGETQYF. In nucleotides, the CDR3 is TGTGCCAGTAGGGCTAGCGGGGAGACCCAGTACTTC.

DNA of the CDR3: TGTGCCAGCAGGAACATACAGGGTCTGGAGGATACGCAGTATTTT. Translating gives CASRNIQGLEDTQYF. V gene TRBV6-1 combines with J gene TRBJ2-3; weak D call: TRBD1 (6 bases). From germline, CDR1 is MNHNS and CDR2 SASEGT. This CDR3 is 15 amino acids long. The V and J ends lost 6 bases and 6 bases respectively, with 19 bases between them.

The chain combines TRBV11-2 with TRBJ1-1; a possible D gene is TRBD1 (6 bases). Deletions cut 5 bases from V and 3 bases from J, with 13 bases between. The germline CDR1 and CDR2 sequences are SGHAT and FQNNGV. This CDR3 has 14 residues. CDR3 amino acids: CASSQGSSYTEAFF. CDR3 nucleotide sequence: TGTGCCAGCAGCCAGGGGTCCTCCTACACTGAAGCTTTCTTT.

The chain carries TRBV27 and TRBJ1-4; D might be TRBD1 (5 bases). V shed 5 bases and J shed 8 bases, with 18 bases lying between them. CDR1 and CDR2 from the germline V gene are MNHEY and SMNVEV (reference sequence). This CDR3 is built from 15 residues. This CDR3 is CASSPSRTRSEKLFF. The CDR3 nucleotides are TGTGCCAGCAGTCCCTCCCGGACAAGAAGCGAAAAACTGTTTTTT. The full variable domain, completed using reference TRBV27 and TRBJ1-4, is EAQVTQNPRYLITVTGKKLTVTCSQNMNHEYMSWYRQDPGLGLRQIYYSMNVEVTDKGDVPEGYKVSRKEKRNFPLILESPSPNQTSLYFCASSPSRTRSEKLFFGSGTQLSVL.

The V gene is TRBV5-6, the J gene TRBJ2-1; 10 positions agree with TRBD1. The CDR3 loop spans 12 amino acids. The germline V gene has CDR1 SGHDT and CDR2 YYEEEE. The trim removed 10 bases at V and 8 bases at J, leaving 6 bases unmatched. DNA of the CDR3: TGTGCCGGCGGGACAGGGGCATATGAGCAGTTCTTC. Translated, it gives CAGGTGAYEQFF.